The entry below gives a single T cell receptor beta chain sequence along with its context. Antigen unknown. The CDR3 has 14 residues. Trimming removed 2 bases at V and 7 bases at J, with 12 bases between. CDR1 is MNHEY, CDR2 SVGAGI, per germline. Sequencing was performed with immunoSEQ multiplex PCR; in TCRdb, only in-frame clones are kept and a portion is missing. The top ten hold less than 6.5% of the sample, which has about 54,000 clones, 91% seen once. This sample is drawn from a study of graft-versus-host responses after intestinal transplantation. Turning to the study itself: All of the recipients had induction that used anti-thymocyte globulin, then tacrolimus and steroids for around three years.

Study-level points and caveats: Individuals carrying graft-donor T cell macrochimerism showed high graft-versus-host to host-versus-graft clonal ratios in allografts. Recipient-marrow GvH clones were detected, some having first appeared in ileum or blood.

The chain recombines TRBV6-5 with TRBJ2-1, with D possibly TRBD2 on 6 matching bases. The clonotype originates from a human patient who received an intestinal transplant, so some T cells may come from the graft donor. The material was PBMCs, obtained roughly 680 days after intestinal transplant. The CDR3 DNA reads TGTGCCAGCAGTTACAGCGGGTTGGGGAATGAGCAGTTCTTC. Its translation: CASSYSGLGNEQFF.